The 26 T cell receptor beta chains listed next were all sequenced from one sample in a study of blood T cell repertoires in COVID-19. Produced via immunoSEQ multiplex PCR; TCRdb's table is partial and in-frame only. The table shows about 80,000 clones, with nearly 90% occurring only once. Material: peripheral blood. Every receptor here comes from a woman aged 80 or over with active or convalescent COVID-19.

The V gene is TRBV25-1, the J gene TRBJ2-5; D remains unclear. V shed 1 base and J shed 1 base, with 7 bases lying between them. This CDR3 spans 14 amino acids. Germline values: CDR1 MGHDK, CDR2 SYGVNS. This CDR3 is CASSEFRSQETQYF. The DNA of the CDR3 is TGTGCCAGCAGTGAATTTAGGAGCCAAGAGACCCAGTACTTC.

The chain is built from TRBV6-5 and TRBJ2-3, with a tentative D call TRBD2 (6 bases). The CDR3 totals 15 residues. The V gene's germline CDR1 is MNHEY and CDR2 SVGAGI. V lost 4 bases and J 1 base, leaving 12 bases between the germline ends. CDR3 loop: CASSFQRVGTDTQYF. DNA of the CDR3: TGTGCCAGCAGTTTCCAGCGGGTTGGCACAGATACGCAGTATTTT.

The chain combines TRBV28 with TRBJ2-1, with no clear D. Trimming left V 6 bases short and J 7 bases short, with 19 bases between. Germline-derived CDR1 and CDR2 are MDHEN and SYDVKM. The CDR3 covers 15 residues. CDR3 region: CASSPPSVLLNEQFF. DNA of the CDR3: TGTGCCAGCAGCCCTCCTTCTGTCCTGTTAAATGAGCAGTTCTTC.

The gene calls are TRBV7-9 and TRBJ2-7; D perhaps matches TRBD1 (6 bases). This CDR3 contains 14 residues. Germline values: CDR1 SEHNR, CDR2 FQNEAQ (reference sequence). Deletions cut 5 bases from V and 5 bases from J, with 16 bases between. CDR3 amino acids: CASSVEGQTNEQYF. DNA of the CDR3: TGTGCCAGCAGCGTCGAAGGACAGACTAACGAGCAGTACTTC.

V usage is TRBV2 and J usage is TRBJ2-3, with 7 nucleotides matching TRBD2. V shed 3 bases, J shed 3 bases, and the junction held 6 bases outside the gene matches. CDR1 and CDR2 from the germline V gene are SNHLY and FYNNEI. CDR3 size: 15 residues. The chain's CDR3 is CASSDSTAGTDTQYF. The DNA for the CDR3 is TGTGCCAGCAGTGATTCGACAGCGGGAACAGATACGCAGTATTTT.

The chain combines TRBV4-3 with TRBJ2-5; 8 bases align to TRBD1. With 1 base clipped from V and 7 bases from J, the junction kept 5 bases outside the gene matches. In germline, CDR1 is LGHNA, CDR2 YSLEER. The CDR3 extends over 14 amino acids. The CDR3 nucleotides are TGCGCCAGCAGCCAAGGACAGGGGTCCATGACCCAGTACTTC. This encodes CASSQGQGSMTQYF.

The CDR3 DNA is TGCGCCAGCAGCTTGGCGTTCAGATATACGCAGTATTTT. Translated, it gives CASSLAFRYTQYF. V and J are TRBV5-1 and TRBJ2-3; no reliable D call. V was trimmed by 0 bases and J by 7 bases, leaving 9 bases between them. The CDR3 runs to 13 residues. Germline loops: CDR1 SGHRS, CDR2 YFSETQ.

This chain uses TRBV4-1 with TRBJ2-7, with D possibly TRBD1 on 6 matching bases. Between the trimmed V and J ends, which lost 2 bases and 4 bases, there was a span of 24 bases. There are 18 residues in the CDR3. Germline CDR1 is MGHRA and CDR2 is YSYEKL. CDR3 loop: CASSQRILQTQGSYEQYF. For the CDR3, the DNA is TGCGCCAGCAGCCAACGAATCCTCCAGACTCAGGGGAGTTACGAGCAGTACTTC.

This chain links TRBV3-1 (or the pseudogene TRBV3-2) with TRBJ2-1, with 8 bases identical to TRBD2. J lost 6 bases, V lost 8 bases, and 9 bases had no gene match. CDR3 size: 14 residues. Per the germline V gene, CDR1 is LGHDT and CDR2 is YNNKEL (reference sequence). CDR3 sequence reads: CASGPGLGANEQFF. The CDR3 DNA reads as TGTGCCAGCGGTCCGGGACTAGGGGCCAATGAGCAGTTCTTC.

CDR3 bases: TGTGCCAGCAGCTTATTATCTAATGCTGGAAACACCATATATTTT. Protein product: CASSLLSNAGNTIYF. The genes are TRBV7-2 and TRBJ1-3; D remains unclear. The CDR3 is made up of 15 amino acids. Looked up from germline, CDR1 is SGHTA and CDR2 is FQGNSA. V shed 2 bases and J shed 2 bases, with 10 bases lying between them. Looking up the rest from reference TRBV7-2 and TRBJ1-3 gives the full variable domain: GAGVSQSPSNKVTEKGKDVELRCDPISGHTALYWYRQSLGQGLEFLIYFQGNSAPDKSGLPSDRFSAERTGGSVSTLTIQRTQQEDSAVYLCASSLLSNAGNTIYFGEGSWLTVV.

The genes are TRBV3-1 (or the pseudogene TRBV3-2) and TRBJ2-3, with 7 positions matching TRBD1. V was clipped by 6 bases and J by 4 bases; unmatched bases: 4. Per the germline V gene, CDR1 is LGHDT and CDR2 is YNNKEL (reference sequence). This CDR3 region has 13 residues. CDR3 sequence (DNA): TGTGCCAGCAGACCGCAGGGGGCAGATACGCAGTATTTT. This encodes CASRPQGADTQYF.

The J gene is TRBJ2-1, the V gene TRBV18; TRBD2 agrees at 14 bases. The CDR3 runs to 15 residues. Germline assignment: CDR1 KGHSH and CDR2 LQKENI. The V segment lost 4 bases and the J segment 6 bases; nucleotides outside the gene matches: 2. CDR3 DNA: TGTGCCAGCTCACTAGGGACTAGCGGGAGCAATGAGCAGTTCTTC. This codes for CASSLGTSGSNEQFF.

This sequence joins TRBV28 and TRBJ2-3; D is undetermined. The germline CDR1 and CDR2 sequences are MDHEN and SYDVKM. The V and J ends lost 3 bases and 2 bases respectively, with 18 bases between them. The CDR3 is 17 residues long. The CDR3 DNA reads as TGTGCCAGCAGTTTCTTTCCGAGGAAGGCGAACACAGATACGCAGTATTTT. As protein: CASSFFPRKANTDTQYF. Variable domain in full (rest from reference TRBV28 and TRBJ2-3): DVKVTQSSRYLVKRTGEKVFLECVQDMDHENMFWYRQDPGLGLRLIYFSYDVKMKEKGDIPEGYSVSREKKERFSLILESASTNQTSMYLCASSFFPRKANTDTQYFGPGTRLTVL.

This chain connects TRBV3-1 (or the pseudogene TRBV3-2) to TRBJ2-1, with 9 bases that match TRBD2. This CDR3 is 16 amino acids long. CDR1 and CDR2 (germline): LGHDT, YNNKEL (reference sequence). The V segment lost 0 bases and the J segment 9 bases; nucleotides outside the gene matches: 9. CDR3: CASSQEGGLSGSEQFF. In nucleotides, the CDR3 is TGTGCCAGCAGCCAAGAGGGGGGCCTTAGCGGGAGTGAGCAGTTCTTC.

The J gene is TRBJ1-1, the V gene TRBV2; 7 nucleotides line up with TRBD1. The trim removed 5 bases at V and 5 bases at J, leaving 8 bases unmatched. There are 14 residues in the CDR3. Germline V gene data show CDR1 as SNHLY and CDR2 as FYNNEI. CDR3 bases: TGTGCCAGCAGTCTCAAAGACAGGGTGACTGAAGCTTTCTTT. Its protein is CASSLKDRVTEAFF.

The V and J genes are TRBV18 and TRBJ2-1, with 9 bases fitting TRBD2. CDR1 is KGHSH, CDR2 LQKENI, per germline. The V and J ends lost 3 bases and 9 bases, in that order; junction bases with no gene match: 9. This CDR3 contains 15 residues. CDR3 bases: TGTGCCAGCTCACCGGGTATAGCGGGAGCTCTTGAGCAGTTCTTC. Protein sequence: CASSPGIAGALEQFF.

CDR3 in DNA: TGTGCCAGCAGCACGACAGGGGGCGGGGGTATGGGAGAGACCCAGTACTTC. It translates to CASSTTGGGGMGETQYF. V usage is TRBV2 and J usage is TRBJ2-5, with TRBD1 identical over 10 bases. The CDR3 runs to 17 residues. The germline gives CDR1 SNHLY, CDR2 FYNNEI. Unmatched junction bases numbered 14, after V lost 6 bases and J lost 4 bases.

The chain carries TRBV5-4 and TRBJ1-1; 9 bases are shared with TRBD1. The V and J ends lost 1 base and 5 bases, in that order; junction bases with no gene match: 9. Germline V lookup: CDR1 SGHNT, CDR2 YYREEE (reference sequence). The CDR3 is 16 amino acids. The CDR3 bases are TGTGCCAGCAGCTTGTCCCCGGACAGGGGAGGGACTGAAGCTTTCTTT. As protein: CASSLSPDRGGTEAFF.

This CDR3 reads CASSSQGGARDGNEQFF. Written as DNA, the CDR3 is TGTGCCAGCAGCTCCCAGGGAGGGGCGCGAGACGGGAATGAGCAGTTCTTC. The chain couples TRBV7-3 to TRBJ2-1; 7 nucleotides agree with TRBD2. Germline V gene sequence: CDR1 SGHTA, CDR2 FQGTGA. The V gene end was trimmed by 4 bases and the J gene end by 7 bases; junction bases not matched to a gene: 16. CDR3 length: 17 amino acids.

This clone was counted only a few times. The chain has TRBV28 and TRBJ1-3; D may be TRBD1 (6 bases). This CDR3 has 14 residues. The V and J ends lost 5 bases and 10 bases respectively, with 18 bases between them. CDR1 and CDR2 from the germline V gene are MDHEN and SYDVKM. The CDR3 is CASSPLDRQRTIYF. The CDR3 DNA is TGTGCCAGCAGTCCCCTAGACAGGCAGCGTACCATATATTTT.

CDR3 loop: CASSPRDTAYEQYF. The DNA for the CDR3 is TGTGCCAGCAGCCCAAGGGACACTGCCTACGAGCAGTACTTC. The gene calls are TRBV11-2 and TRBJ2-7; possible D gene TRBD1, 6 bases. Trimming stripped 5 bases from V and 2 bases from J, with 13 bases between. The CDR3 is 14 residues long. Per germline, CDR1 SGHAT and CDR2 FQNNGV.

The chain recombines TRBV25-1 with TRBJ2-2; 10 bases align to TRBD1. Germline V CDR1 and CDR2: MGHDK, SYGVNS. The trim removed 3 bases at V and 5 bases at J, leaving 12 bases unmatched. The CDR3 extends over 18 amino acids. CDR3 bases: TGTGCCAGCAGTGATCCCCTAGGGGACAGGGGAAGAACCGGGGAGCTGTTTTTT. Amino acids: CASSDPLGDRGRTGELFF. The variable domain in full, with the rest retrieved from reference TRBV25-1 and TRBJ2-2, is EADIYQTPRYLVIGTGKKITLECSQTMGHDKMYWYQQDPGMELHLIHYSYGVNSTEKGDLSSESTVSRIRTEHFPLTLESARPSHTSQYLCASSDPLGDRGRTGELFFGEGSRLTVL.

The chain is built from TRBV4-1 and TRBJ1-5, with 10 bases aligning to TRBD1. The CDR3 consists of 18 residues. V lost 3 bases to trimming and J lost 6 bases; unmatched junction nucleotides: 14. Germline lookup yields CDR1 MGHRA and CDR2 YSYEKL. CDR3 in amino acids: CASSQERVGTGAGQPQHF. The CDR3 coding sequence is TGCGCCAGCAGCCAGGAAAGAGTGGGGACAGGGGCAGGTCAGCCCCAGCATTTT.

V and J are TRBV7-9 and TRBJ2-7, with D hard to call. This CDR3 spans 14 amino acids. Germline V gene sequence: CDR1 SEHNR, CDR2 FQNEAQ (reference sequence). V shed 2 bases and J shed 3 bases, with 11 bases lying between them. Here the CDR3 reads CASSLMAENYEQYF. The CDR3 nucleotides read TGTGCCAGCAGCTTAATGGCGGAGAACTACGAGCAGTACTTC.

This rearrangement joins TRBV11-1 to TRBJ1-1; D gene ambiguous. This CDR3 is built from 14 residues. V lost 4 bases to trimming and J lost 3 bases, with 12 bases between them. Germline CDR1 reads SGHAT; CDR2 reads FQDESV (reference sequence). The CDR3 coding sequence is TGTGCCAGCAGCTGGGCGGGTGGGGACACTGAAGCTTTCTTT. This gives the protein CASSWAGGDTEAFF.

The CDR3 reads CASSPGGISPLHF. The CDR3, as DNA: TGTGCCAGCAGCCCGGGAGGGATCTCACCCCTCCACTTT. The genes are TRBV6-2 or TRBV6-3 and TRBJ1-6; D is ambiguous. CDR1 is MNHEY, CDR2 SVGEGT, per germline. The CDR3 is 13 amino acids. Trimming took 6 bases from V and 10 from J, leaving 13 bases between them.